This is a list of T cell receptor beta chains from one sample in a study of T-cell reconstitution after alpha-beta-depleted transplantation in children. TCRdb used MiXCR to reprocess the PCR reads, holding one entry per CDR3 protein. The table lists around 240,000 distinct CDR3 sequences, roughly 8% of them singletons, with nearly 6.5% in the top ten. This material consisted of PBMCs, mostly from graft donor cells, taken 180 days after TCRalphabeta/CD19-depleted stem cell transplant. The receptor set was obtained from a male patient under 18 who had a stem cell transplant for acute lymphoblastic leukemia, so the T cells may come from the graft donor. The CDR3 runs from the conserved cysteine through the conserved F or W. The D gene is left open where the match is weak. Rows give clone size only sometimes, using once, few, many, or a class for an expanded clone.

v_gene: TRBV18
d_gene: NA
len: 16
j_gene: TRBJ2-1
abundance: many
CDR3aa: CASSPPSRQYYNEQFF
CDR3nt: TGTGCCAGCTCACCACCGTCTCGACAGTACTACAATGAGCAGTTCTTC

v_gene: TRBV7-9
d_gene: NA
len: 13
j_gene: TRBJ1-1
abundance: NA
CDR3aa: CASSFEMNTEAFF
CDR3nt: TGTGCCAGCAGCTTTGAGATGAACACTGAAGCTTTCTTT

v_gene: TRBV2
d_gene: NA
len: 13
j_gene: TRBJ2-6
abundance: many
CDR3aa: CASRQAGANVLTF
CDR3nt: TGTGCCAGTAGGCAGGCTGGGGCCAACGTCCTGACTTTC

v_gene: TRBV24-1
d_gene: TRBD2
len: 15
j_gene: TRBJ2-2
abundance: many
CDR3aa: CATSVSGSDTGELFF
CDR3nt: TGTGCCACCAGTGTCAGCGGGAGTGACACCGGGGAGCTGTTTTTT

v_gene: TRBV20-1
d_gene: NA
len: 13
j_gene: TRBJ2-2
abundance: many
CDR3aa: CSARGEWTGELFF
CDR3nt: TGCAGTGCCAGAGGGGAATGGACCGGGGAGCTGTTTTTT

v_gene: TRBV6-1
d_gene: NA
len: 15
j_gene: TRBJ1-5
abundance: many
CDR3aa: CASSGGATGNQPQHF
CDR3nt: TGTGCCAGCAGTGGTGGGGCCACAGGGAATCAGCCCCAGCATTTT

v_gene: TRBV18
d_gene: NA
len: 13
j_gene: TRBJ2-7
abundance: many
CDR3aa: CASSPPYSYEQYF
CDR3nt: TGTGCCAGCTCACCACCGTACAGCTACGAGCAGTACTTC

v_gene: TRBV7-3
d_gene: TRBD1
len: 16
j_gene: TRBJ2-4
abundance: many
CDR3aa: CASSPSSDRGENIQYF
CDR3nt: TGTGCCAGCAGCCCGAGTTCGGACAGGGGTGAAAACATTCAGTACTTC

v_gene: TRBV28
d_gene: NA
len: 13
j_gene: TRBJ1-1
abundance: many
CDR3aa: CASRRLGITEAFF
CDR3nt: TGTGCCAGCCGCAGACTGGGGATCACTGAAGCTTTCTTT

v_gene: TRBV6-1
d_gene: NA
len: 15
j_gene: TRBJ1-1
abundance: many
CDR3aa: CASRDRPASPTEAFF
CDR3nt: TGTGCCAGCCGCGACAGGCCTGCTAGTCCCACTGAAGCTTTCTTT

v_gene: TRBV11-2
d_gene: TRBD2
len: 16
j_gene: TRBJ2-1
abundance: few
CDR3aa: CASSSYLAGGDNEQFF
CDR3nt: TGTGCCAGCAGCTCATATCTAGCGGGGGGGGACAATGAGCAGTTCTTC

v_gene: TRBV12-3/TRBV12-4
d_gene: NA
len: 17
j_gene: TRBJ2-7
abundance: many
CDR3aa: CASSLWGGGGPSYEQYF
CDR3nt: TGTGCCAGCAGTTTGTGGGGAGGGGGCGGACCCTCCTACGAGCAGTACTTC

v_gene: TRBV6-5
d_gene: NA
len: 15
j_gene: TRBJ1-1
abundance: many
CDR3aa: CASSYSAPPNTEAFF
CDR3nt: TGTGCCAGCAGTTACTCGGCCCCGCCGAACACTGAAGCTTTCTTT

v_gene: TRBV5-5
d_gene: TRBD1
len: 15
j_gene: TRBJ1-4
abundance: many
CDR3aa: CASSSSTGINEKLFF
CDR3nt: TGTGCCAGCAGCTCGTCGACAGGGATCAATGAAAAACTGTTTTTT

v_gene: TRBV27
d_gene: NA
len: 15
j_gene: TRBJ2-6
abundance: many
CDR3aa: CASSLWGLGANVLTF
CDR3nt: TGTGCCAGCAGTTTATGGGGACTCGGGGCCAACGTCCTGACTTTC

v_gene: TRBV6-1
d_gene: TRBD1
len: 16
j_gene: TRBJ1-2
abundance: many
CDR3aa: CASRPAARGRNYGYTF
CDR3nt: TGTGCCAGCAGACCCGCGGCCAGGGGGAGGAACTATGGCTACACCTTC

v_gene: TRBV11-2
d_gene: NA
len: 13
j_gene: TRBJ2-1
abundance: few
CDR3aa: CASSFSLDNEQFF
CDR3nt: TGTGCCAGCAGCTTCAGTTTGGACAATGAGCAGTTCTTC

v_gene: TRBV5-1
d_gene: NA
len: 12
j_gene: TRBJ2-7
abundance: many
CDR3aa: CASSLDHYEQYF
CDR3nt: TGCGCCAGCAGCTTGGACCACTACGAGCAGTACTTC

v_gene: TRBV7-3
d_gene: NA
len: 14
j_gene: TRBJ1-1
abundance: many
CDR3aa: CASSLTRENTEAFF
CDR3nt: TGTGCCAGCAGCTTAACGAGAGAGAACACTGAAGCTTTCTTT

v_gene: TRBV14
d_gene: TRBD2
len: 16
j_gene: TRBJ2-1
abundance: few
CDR3aa: CASSQGAGGSYNEQFF
CDR3nt: TGTGCCAGCAGCCAAGGGGCGGGGGGCTCCTACAATGAGCAGTTCTTC

v_gene: TRBV28
d_gene: NA
len: 14
j_gene: TRBJ2-3
abundance: many
CDR3aa: CASSRRLATDTQYF
CDR3nt: TGTGCCAGCAGCAGGCGGCTGGCCACAGATACGCAGTATTTT

v_gene: TRBV20-1
d_gene: NA
len: 15
j_gene: TRBJ2-7
abundance: few
CDR3aa: CCASPPGPTLYEQYF
CDR3nt: TGCTGTGCTAGTCCACCGGGACCAACTTTGTACGAGCAGTACTTC

v_gene: TRBV28
d_gene: NA
len: 18
j_gene: TRBJ2-3
abundance: many
CDR3aa: CASSPPIGGQANTDTQYF
CDR3nt: TGTGCCAGCAGTCCCCCTATCGGAGGTCAAGCCAACACAGATACGCAGTATTTT

v_gene: TRBV18
d_gene: NA
len: 14
j_gene: TRBJ2-1
abundance: many
CDR3aa: CASSPRDGSHEQFF
CDR3nt: TGTGCCAGCTCACCACGAGACGGGAGCCATGAGCAGTTCTTC